Listed below are T cell receptor beta chains from one sample, sequenced in a study of graft-versus-host responses after intestinal transplantation. Assay: immunoSEQ multiplex PCR; the TCRdb copy retains only in-frame clones and omits some. The repertoire consists of 20,000 to 25,000 clones, with approximately 60% occurring once and the leading ten covering 1%. The sample in question was alloreactive CD4+ T cells from a mixed lymphocyte reaction culture, obtained before intestinal transplant. All receptors derive from a human patient who received an intestinal transplant. CDR3s include the opening cysteine and the closing phenylalanine or tryptophan. Fields, in order: V gene, clone size, D gene, J gene, CDR3 DNA, CDR3 protein. A D gene is named only where the DNA matches it firmly. Size is stated for part of the rows, as once, few or many counts, or as a class when the clone is expanded.

>TRBV5-1|NA|TRBD1|TRBJ1-1
TGCGCCAGCAGCTTGGCCTTCGACAGGGCAGTCATGAACACTGAAGCTTTCTTT
CASSLAFDRAVMNTEAFF
>TRBV5-4|medium-sized|NA|TRBJ1-1
TGTGCCAGCAGCTTGAGCAGACTTACGAACACTGAAGCTTTCTTT
CASSLSRLTNTEAFF
>TRBV30|once|TRBD2|TRBJ2-7
TGTGCCTGGAGTGGGGTCCTGGCGGGAGTTGGAGAGCAGTACTTC
CAWSGVLAGVGEQYF
>TRBV25-1|few|NA|TRBJ1-4
TGTGCCAGCAGTGAATGTCTGGCGGAGCTCAATGAAAAACTGTTTTTT
CASSECLAELNEKLFF
>TRBV6-6|NA|NA|TRBJ2-7
TGTGCCAGCAGTTACTCGACAGTACTGGCCTACGAGCAGTACTTC
CASSYSTVLAYEQYF
>TRBV18|few|TRBD1|TRBJ1-1
TGTGCCAGCTCACCTCACAGGGGTTTGAACACTGAAGCTTTCTTT
CASSPHRGLNTEAFF
>TRBV9|NA|TRBD2|TRBJ2-3
TGTGCCAGCAGCCCCCGCCAGGCAGCGGGGGGGCCAGATACGCAGTATTTT
CASSPRQAAGGPDTQYF
>TRBV5-6|NA|NA|TRBJ1-2
TGTGCCAGCAGTTTTCGACAGTCGGGTAAACCTATCTATGGCTACACCTTC
CASSFRQSGKPIYGYTF
>TRBV6-1|NA|TRBD2|TRBJ2-7
TGTGCCAGCAGTGAGCCGGGACTAGCGAGCTACGAGCAGTACTTC
CASSEPGLASYEQYF
>TRBV5-5|few|TRBD2|TRBJ2-7
TGTGCCAGCAGCTTTATCGGGAGGGCCGGCGAGCAGTACTTC
CASSFIGRAGEQYF
>TRBV7-9|NA|NA|TRBJ2-2
TGTGCCAGCAGCGCCACACCGAACACCGGGGAGCTGTTTTTT
CASSATPNTGELFF
>TRBV28|NA|TRBD1|TRBJ1-6
TGTGCCAGCAGTTTATATGAAGGGACAGGGCGTCTCGGTAATTCACCCCTCCACTTT
CASSLYEGTGRLGNSPLHF
>TRBV27|NA|NA|TRBJ1-6
TGTGCCAGCGCCTTCCAGGGGTATAATTCACCCCTCCACTTT
CASAFQGYNSPLHF
>TRBV5-1|NA|TRBD1|TRBJ2-1
TGCGCCAGCAGCTTGGCACCCTGGACAGGCTACAATGAGCAGTTCTTC
CASSLAPWTGYNEQFF
>TRBV11-2|once|NA|TRBJ2-7
TGTGCCAGCAGCTCGGGTGAGGGGGTTGGGCAGTACTTC
CASSSGEGVGQYF
>TRBV7-2|NA|NA|TRBJ1-2
TGTGCCAGCAGCTTATCACAGGGAATCTATGGCTACACCTTC
CASSLSQGIYGYTF
>TRBV10-3|NA|NA|TRBJ1-2
TGTGCCATCAGTTGGACACCCAACAATGGCTACACCTTC
CAISWTPNNGYTF
>TRBV18|NA|TRBD2|TRBJ2-7
TGTGCCAGCTCACCGACTAGCGGGGTGGGACCCTCCGAGCAGTACTTC
CASSPTSGVGPSEQYF
>TRBV29-1|NA|TRBD1|TRBJ1-2
TGCAGCGTGGGTTCGGGACAGCCCTACTATGGCTACACCTTC
CSVGSGQPYYGYTF
>TRBV6-1|few|TRBD1|TRBJ2-7
TGTGCCAGCCACTCGGACAGGGGATTCCACGAGCAGTACTTC
CASHSDRGFHEQYF
>TRBV6-5|NA|TRBD2|TRBJ2-4
TGTGCCAGCAGTTACGGGTTGGCTAGCGGGGACATTCAGTACTTC
CASSYGLASGDIQYF
>TRBV6-5|NA|NA|TRBJ2-7
TGTGCCAGCAGCCCCGCCGGGACTCTCGAGCAGTACTTC
CASSPAGTLEQYF
>TRBV9|NA|NA|TRBJ2-1
TGTGCCAGCAGCGTGTCTGGGACTCTTTACAATGAGCAGTTCTTC
CASSVSGTLYNEQFF
>TRBV6-5|NA|TRBD1|TRBJ2-7
TGTGCCAGCAGTCGGACCGGGACAGGACTTTACGAGCAGTACTTC
CASSRTGTGLYEQYF